This T cell receptor beta chain originates from a study of T cell responses to AZD1222 COVID-19 vaccine. Study outcomes and limitations: Only after the peak T cell response were repertoires sampled. Rises in breadth and depth of Spike-specific TCRs came after two AZD1222 doses. Donors were chiefly white British, with a greater number of females, and clonal diversity was perhaps underestimated.

Researchers grouped second doses given at about 4 or about 12 weeks into one pool. Method: immunoSEQ multiplex PCR; TCRdb's copy keeps in-frame clones and lacks some. The sample consists of approximately 130,000 clones, about 89% of them appearing once. With regard to this clone: Antigen unknown.

The specimen was peripheral blood, collected 28 days after the second AZD1222 dose. The TCR comes from an adult who received the AZD1222 COVID-19 vaccine.

CDR3 region: CASTPGPYTGELFF. CDR3 sequence (DNA): TGTGCCAGTACCCCGGGACCCTACACCGGGGAGCTGTTTTTT. The rearrangement uses TRBV19 and TRBJ2-2; D assignment may be TRBD1 or TRBD2 (5 bases each). This CDR3 has 14 amino acids. CDR1 is LNHDA, CDR2 SQIVND, per germline (reference sequence). V was shortened by 7 bases and J by 3 bases, with 12 bases between the two germline ends.